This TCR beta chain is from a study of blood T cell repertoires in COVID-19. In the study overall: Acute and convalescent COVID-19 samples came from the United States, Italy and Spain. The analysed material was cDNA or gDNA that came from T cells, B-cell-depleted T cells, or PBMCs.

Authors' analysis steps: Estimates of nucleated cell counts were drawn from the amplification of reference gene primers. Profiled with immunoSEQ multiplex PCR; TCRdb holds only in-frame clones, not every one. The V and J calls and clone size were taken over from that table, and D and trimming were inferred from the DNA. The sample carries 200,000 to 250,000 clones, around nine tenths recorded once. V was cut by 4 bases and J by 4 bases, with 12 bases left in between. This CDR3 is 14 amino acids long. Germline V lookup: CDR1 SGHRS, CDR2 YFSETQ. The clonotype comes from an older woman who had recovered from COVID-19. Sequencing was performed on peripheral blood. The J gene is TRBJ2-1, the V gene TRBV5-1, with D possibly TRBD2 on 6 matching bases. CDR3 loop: CASSGGTDYNEQFF. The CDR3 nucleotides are TGCGCCAGCAGCGGGGGGACGGATTACAATGAGCAGTTCTTC.